This TCR beta chain is from a study of T-cell reconstitution after alpha-beta-depleted transplantation in children. Preparing the TCRbeta library involved the use of unique molecular identifiers. Each CDR3 protein gets one entry after TCRdb re-called the PCR reads with MiXCR. The data show roughly 590,000 distinct CDR3 sequences, with roughly 15% seen just once and 0.8% to 1.1% held by the top ten. The sample holds many counts of this clonotype. The CDR3 sequence is 12 residues long. The ends were cut back, 3 bases at V and 1 base at J, with 6 bases in the middle. In germline, CDR1 is DFQATT, CDR2 SNEGSKA (reference sequence).

The sequences come from PBMCs from the stem cell graft donor, collected from the stem cell graft. This rearrangement joins TRBV20-1 to TRBJ2-5; D unresolved. The clonotype originates from a human donor who donated a stem cell graft to a child with acute myeloid leukemia. The CDR3 DNA is TGCAGTGCTAGGAGGATCCAAGAGACCCAGTACTTC. It encodes CSARRIQETQYF.